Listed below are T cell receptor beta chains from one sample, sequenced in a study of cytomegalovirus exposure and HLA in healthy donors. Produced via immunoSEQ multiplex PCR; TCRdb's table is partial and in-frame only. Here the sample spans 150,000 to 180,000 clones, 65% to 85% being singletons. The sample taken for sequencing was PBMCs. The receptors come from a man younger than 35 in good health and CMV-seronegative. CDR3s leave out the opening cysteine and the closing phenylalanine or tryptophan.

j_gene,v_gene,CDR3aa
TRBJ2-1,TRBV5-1,ASRRGTGAVFAEQF
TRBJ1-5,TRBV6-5,ASSSGTGANQPQH
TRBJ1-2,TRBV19,ASIRTGGNYGYT
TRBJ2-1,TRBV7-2,AVDLPMRNEQF
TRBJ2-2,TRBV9,ASSKTGSSGELF
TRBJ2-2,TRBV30,AWSGQGDGELF
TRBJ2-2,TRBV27,ASSQFYATGVNGELF
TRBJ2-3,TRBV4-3,ASSRISGAADTQY
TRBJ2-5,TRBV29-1,SVKQETQY
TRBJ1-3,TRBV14,ASSQVPRTIY
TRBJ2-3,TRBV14,ASSQNRGLENTDTQY
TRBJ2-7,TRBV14,ASSLNLAGGRDEQY
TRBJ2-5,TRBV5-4,ASSLRNSGGETQY
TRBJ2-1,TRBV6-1,ASWMDRAYNEQF
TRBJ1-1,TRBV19,ASRRLGGVGTEAF
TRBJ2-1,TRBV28,ASSSLPPGQGSAYNEQF
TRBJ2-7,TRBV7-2,ASSLDRAEQY
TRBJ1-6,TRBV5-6,ASSLYGQSSYNSPLH
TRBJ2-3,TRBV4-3,ATRRGLADTDTQY
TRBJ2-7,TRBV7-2,ASSQYSYEQY
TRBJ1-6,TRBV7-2,ASSLAQGTGVAKPLH
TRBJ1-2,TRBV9,ASSVQGDYGYT
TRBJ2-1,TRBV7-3,ASSLWTSGGANEQF
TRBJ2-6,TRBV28,ASSLSSPGANVLT
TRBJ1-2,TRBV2,ASSEAGTGALYGYT
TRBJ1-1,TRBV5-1,ASSQTRDRESINTEAF
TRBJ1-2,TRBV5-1,ASSPGQGALYGYT
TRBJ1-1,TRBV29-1,SDVADRGPTMNTEAF
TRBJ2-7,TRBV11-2,ASSFTYEQY
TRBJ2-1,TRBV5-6,ASSLKQGTYNEQF
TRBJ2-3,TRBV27,ASSFRGAWDTQY
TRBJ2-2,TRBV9,ASSGSGGNAGELF
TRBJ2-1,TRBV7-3,ASSNAAGGHNEQF
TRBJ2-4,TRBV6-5,ASSRRPGGNSQY
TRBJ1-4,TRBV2,ASSEVTATNEKLF
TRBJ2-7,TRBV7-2,ASSFTSGGSAYEQY
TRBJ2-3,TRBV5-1,ASSAGTETDTQY
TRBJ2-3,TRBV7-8,ASSLGRGAELPDTQY
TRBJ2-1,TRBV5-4,ASSLRGSNEQF
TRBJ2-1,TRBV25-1,ASSAAGGLIEQF
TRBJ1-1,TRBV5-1,ASSLAFNSKAGTEAF
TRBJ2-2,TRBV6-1,ASSGRESGELF
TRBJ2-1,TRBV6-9,ASSFPRLAGRYNEQF
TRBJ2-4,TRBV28,ASSLDSTNSQY
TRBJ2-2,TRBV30,AWSVLRDTGELF
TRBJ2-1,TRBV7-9,ASSRTPGLAGPYNEQF
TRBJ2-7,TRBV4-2,ASSQDGTSGSYEQY
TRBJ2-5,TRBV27,AGRVEETQY
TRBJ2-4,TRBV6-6,ASSYLGFIAKNIQY
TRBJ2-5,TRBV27,ASKPRGGWETQY
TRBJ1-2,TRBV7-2,ASSPHRGREYGYT
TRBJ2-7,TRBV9,ASSVESGPTYEQY
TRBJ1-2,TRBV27,ASSMRDRGQGYT
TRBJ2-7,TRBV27,ASSTGQGRGEQY
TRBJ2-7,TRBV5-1,ASSVGAGSYEQY